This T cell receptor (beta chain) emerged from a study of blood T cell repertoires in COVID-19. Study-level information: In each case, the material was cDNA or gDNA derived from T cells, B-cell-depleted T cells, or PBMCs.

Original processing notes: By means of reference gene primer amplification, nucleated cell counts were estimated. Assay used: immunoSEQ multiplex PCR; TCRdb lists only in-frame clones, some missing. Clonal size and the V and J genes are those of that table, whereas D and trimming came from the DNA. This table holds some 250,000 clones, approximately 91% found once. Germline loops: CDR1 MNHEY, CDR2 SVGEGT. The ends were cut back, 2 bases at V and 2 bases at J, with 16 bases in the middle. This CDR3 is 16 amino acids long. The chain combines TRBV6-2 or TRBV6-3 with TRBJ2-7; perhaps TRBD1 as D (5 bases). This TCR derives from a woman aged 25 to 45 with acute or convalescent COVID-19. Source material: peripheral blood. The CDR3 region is CASSYRAGFEPYEQYF. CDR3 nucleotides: TGTGCCAGCAGTTACCGGGCAGGGTTCGAACCCTACGAGCAGTACTTC.